A single sample is the source of the 24 T cell receptor beta chains below, sequenced in a study of a mutant IDH1 vaccine in newly diagnosed glioma. Profiled with immunoSEQ multiplex PCR; TCRdb holds only in-frame clones, not every one. Of some 130,000 clones detected, around 80% appear once; the ten largest clones hold 5.5%. Time point: week 11, during vaccination. The vaccine gave 300 ug of a 20-mer mutant IDH1 peptide subcutaneously per dose. Antigens for these TCRs are unknown. This specimen was PBMCs, taken from a glioma patient whose treatment included an IDH1 peptide vaccine. These receptors all stem from a man aged 40-49 years with glioma.

The chain couples TRBV19 to TRBJ1-1, with TRBD1 matching over 7 bases. The CDR3 is 13 amino acids. V dropped 4 bases and J dropped 8; count of bases not matched to a gene: 7. Looked up from germline, CDR1 is LNHDA and CDR2 is SQIVND (reference sequence). DNA of the CDR3: TGTGCCAGTAGTACCAGGACAGGACACGAAGCTTTCTTT. Encoded protein: CASSTRTGHEAFF.

The chain employs TRBV19 and TRBJ2-7; maybe TRBD2 (5 bases). V lost 3 bases, J lost 0 bases, and 12 bases lay in between. Germline lookup yields CDR1 LNHDA and CDR2 SQIVND (reference sequence). CDR3 length equals 15 residues. The CDR3 DNA sequence: TGTGCCAGTAGTATGGTGCCGGACTTCTCCTACGAGCAGTACTTC. This gives the protein CASSMVPDFSYEQYF.

This clone was observed once. CDR3 protein: CASSFGHGYQPQHF. The DNA for the CDR3 is TGTGCCAGCAGCTTCGGACACGGGTATCAGCCCCAGCATTTT. The chain links TRBV5-6 to TRBJ1-5; weak D call: TRBD1 (5 bases). This CDR3 has 14 residues. The germline gives CDR1 SGHDT, CDR2 YYEEEE. The V and J ends lost 2 bases and 5 bases respectively, with 11 bases between them. Together with reference TRBV5-6 and TRBJ1-5, the CDR3 gives the full variable domain: DAGVTQSPTHLIKTRGQQVTLRCSPKSGHDTVSWYQQALGQGPQFIFQYYEEEERQRGNFPDRFSGHQFPNYSSELNVNALLLGDSALYLCASSFGHGYQPQHFGDGTRLSIL.

This sequence joins TRBV5-6 and TRBJ1-5; D is unresolved. CDR3 length equals 15 residues. Trimming took off 1 base at V and 3 bases at J, with 11 bases between the two ends. In germline, CDR1 is SGHDT, CDR2 YYEEEE. CDR3 sequence reads: CASSLRRGVNQPQHF. The DNA of the CDR3 is TGTGCCAGCAGCTTGCGACGTGGCGTCAATCAGCCCCAGCATTTT.

V and J are TRBV5-4 and TRBJ2-5; D is ambiguous. The CDR3 consists of 14 residues. The germline gives CDR1 SGHNT, CDR2 YYREEE (reference sequence). Trimming removed 0 bases at V and 2 bases at J, with 8 bases between. Here the CDR3 DNA reads TGTGCCAGCAGCTTGGAACTGAATCAAGAGACCCAGTACTTC. It codes for CASSLELNQETQYF.

This clone has just one count. The CDR3 sequence is CASSYTGSSGNTIYF. CDR3 DNA sequence: TGTGCCAGCAGTTATACAGGGAGCTCTGGAAACACCATATATTTT. V and J are TRBV2 and TRBJ1-3, with D perhaps TRBD1 (6 bases). Germline lookup yields CDR1 SNHLY and CDR2 FYNNEI. This CDR3 is 15 amino acids long. Trimming cost V 5 bases and J 0 bases, with 11 bases left between them. Together with reference TRBV2 and TRBJ1-3, the CDR3 gives the full variable domain: EPEVTQTPSHQVTQMGQEVILRCVPISNHLYFYWYRQILGQKVEFLVSFYNNEISEKSEIFDDQFSVERPDGSNFTLKIRSTKLEDSAMYFCASSYTGSSGNTIYFGEGSWLTVV.

This clone was counted once. This sequence joins TRBV4-3 and TRBJ2-7, with D perhaps TRBD2 (5 bases). CDR1 and CDR2 (germline): LGHNA, YSLEER. Trimming shortened V by 1 base and J by 4 bases, and 17 bases separated the two germline ends. The CDR3 runs to 16 residues. The CDR3 DNA follows: TGCGCCAGCAGCCAAGGAGCCGTCGGGGTGGGTTACGAGCAGTACTTC. It codes for CASSQGAVGVGYEQYF.

V and J are TRBV5-1 and TRBJ2-7, with D tentatively TRBD2 (5 bases). The CDR3 spans 15 residues. Germline lookup yields CDR1 SGHRS and CDR2 YFSETQ. Deletions cut 0 bases from V and 3 bases from J, with 13 bases between. For the CDR3, the DNA is TGCGCCAGCAGCTTGGATGAGGGTCCCTACTACGAGCAGTACTTC. Residues: CASSLDEGPYYEQYF.

V gene TRBV4-2 combines with J gene TRBJ2-5, with 7 bases fitting TRBD1. The V gene end was trimmed by 4 bases and the J gene end by 1 base; junction bases not matched to a gene: 3. Looked up from germline, CDR1 is LGHNA and CDR2 is YNFKEQ. The CDR3 covers 14 residues. The CDR3 DNA follows: TGTGCCAGCAGCCCGGACAGGTCCCAAGAGACCCAGTACTTC. This codes for CASSPDRSQETQYF.

The J gene is TRBJ2-7, the V gene TRBV6-5; 12 bases map to TRBD2. Germline V gene data show CDR1 as MNHEY and CDR2 as SVGAGI. V gave up 4 bases and J gave up 3 bases; unmatched junction bases: 4. This CDR3 is built from 15 residues. This chain's CDR3 is CASSWTSGMVYEQYF. As DNA, the CDR3 is TGTGCCAGCAGTTGGACTAGCGGGATGGTCTACGAGCAGTACTTC.

The J gene is TRBJ2-3, the V gene TRBV2; 9 bases are shared with TRBD2. The CDR3 covers 14 residues. After removal of 6 bases from V and 5 bases from J, the junction contained 6 bases not matched to a gene. The germline V gene encodes CDR1 SNHLY and CDR2 FYNNEI. This CDR3 reads CASSPSGAGDTQYF. CDR3 bases: TGTGCCAGCAGCCCTAGCGGGGCGGGAGATACGCAGTATTTT.

This sequence joins TRBV7-3 and TRBJ2-2; 8 nucleotides agree with TRBD1. Germline values: CDR1 SGHTA, CDR2 FQGTGA. Trimming took 5 bases from V and 3 from J; bases not matched to a gene: 8. The CDR3 covers 16 residues. CDR3 amino acids: CASSPRGTGHTGELFF. The CDR3 DNA follows: TGTGCCAGCAGCCCCCGTGGGACAGGACACACCGGGGAGCTGTTTTTT.

The chain is built from TRBV6-5 and TRBJ2-7; tentative D call: TRBD2 (5 bases). This CDR3 is 11 amino acids long. Trimming pared 4 bases from V and 6 bases from J, leaving 7 bases between. Germline V lookup: CDR1 MNHEY, CDR2 SVGAGI. The CDR3 loop is CASSSLAEQYF. In DNA form, the CDR3 reads TGTGCCAGCAGTTCCCTAGCCGAGCAGTACTTC.

The genes are TRBV9 and TRBJ2-3, with D possibly being TRBD2 (5 bases). The CDR3 has 14 residues. V dropped 4 bases and J dropped 5 bases, with 14 bases sitting between them. Germline loops: CDR1 SGDLS, CDR2 YYNGEE. As DNA, the CDR3 is TGTGCCAGCAGCCCTCCCCGACGGGAAGATACGCAGTATTTT. This translates into CASSPPRREDTQYF.

As concerns this clone: Distinct nucleotide sequences in the sample also encode this CDR3. This chain links TRBV21-1 with TRBJ1-1. TRBV21-1 is noted as a pseudogene. The CDR3 spans 14 residues. CDR3 amino acids: CASSKGAGNTEAFF. DNA for the CDR3: TGTGCCAGCAGCAAAGGGGCGGGGAACACTGAAGCTTTCTTT.

Worth noting for this clone: The sample contains more than one DNA sequence encoding this CDR3. V usage is TRBV7-2 and J usage is TRBJ2-7, with D hard to call. Germline CDR1 and CDR2: SGHTA and FQGNSA. CDR3 size: 14 residues. V gave up 1 base and J gave up 0 bases, with 7 bases separating them. CDR3 sequence reads: CASSLDAGSYEQYF. The CDR3 nucleotides read TGTGCCAGCAGCTTAGACGCCGGCTCCTACGAGCAGTACTTC.

The chain has TRBV4-3 and TRBJ1-4; D unclear. The length of the CDR3 is 16 residues. The V and J ends lost 3 bases and 0 bases respectively, with 11 bases between them. Germline CDR1 reads LGHNA; CDR2 reads YSLEER. The CDR3 sequence is CASSQRRRSTNEKLFF. CDR3 DNA: TGCGCCAGCAGCCAGCGACGGCGATCAACTAATGAAAAACTGTTTTTT.

V is TRBV4-1 and J is TRBJ1-2; 12 positions match TRBD1. Per germline, CDR1 MGHRA and CDR2 YSYEKL. This CDR3 has 16 amino acids. The V gene end was trimmed by 4 bases and the J gene end by 8 bases; junction bases not matched to a gene: 11. CDR3 loop: CASSPSVGQGARGYTF. CDR3 coding DNA: TGCGCCAGCAGCCCGTCCGTGGGACAGGGGGCCAGGGGCTACACCTTC.

This clone came up a few times. The chain joins TRBV6-1 to TRBJ1-5, with D possibly matching TRBD1 (6 bases). The CDR3 extends over 13 amino acids. The germline V gene encodes CDR1 MNHNS and CDR2 SASEGT. V was clipped by 2 bases and J by 7 bases, with 9 bases between them. Written as DNA, the CDR3 is TGTGCCAGCAGTGAATCAGGGGACCAGCCCCAGCATTTT. Translation: CASSESGDQPQHF.

The V gene is TRBV5-1, the J gene TRBJ2-7; the D gene is possibly TRBD1 (5 bases). CDR3 size: 12 residues. The V and J ends lost 0 bases and 6 bases respectively, with 7 bases between them. From germline, CDR1 is SGHRS and CDR2 YFSETQ. The chain's CDR3 is CASSLEGLEQYF. The CDR3 bases are TGCGCCAGCAGCTTGGAGGGGCTCGAGCAGTACTTC.

The chain couples TRBV11-2 to TRBJ2-2; the D gene could be TRBD1 or TRBD2 (5 bases each). The CDR3 is made up of 16 amino acids. Trimming shortened V by 5 bases and J by 4 bases, and 17 bases separated the two germline ends. Germline CDR1 and CDR2: SGHAT and FQNNGV. The chain's CDR3 is CASSPGMGVGTGELFF. The DNA of the CDR3 is TGTGCCAGCAGCCCGGGGATGGGGGTAGGCACCGGGGAGCTGTTTTTT.

This chain connects TRBV23-1 to TRBJ2-5; the match to TRBD2 covers 13 bases. TRBV23-1 is placed among ORFs of uncertain function. Germline trimming cut 4 bases from V and 5 bases from J; bases unmatched to any gene: 19. This CDR3 region has 20 residues. Here the CDR3 DNA reads TGCGCCAGCAGTCGATGGACTAGCGGGGGCCCCCGAATCCCTCGGGAGACCCAGTACTTC. Translating it yields CASSRWTSGGPRIPRETQYF.

The chain employs TRBV7-8 and TRBJ2-1; D is perhaps TRBD2 (5 bases). Looked up from germline, CDR1 is SGHVS and CDR2 is FQNEAQ. V was cut by 1 base and J by 4 bases, with 14 bases left in between. The CDR3 runs to 16 residues. The CDR3: CASSLVPGMEYNEQFF. In DNA, the CDR3 is TGTGCCAGCAGCTTAGTCCCGGGAATGGAGTACAATGAGCAGTTCTTC.

The gene calls are TRBV15 and TRBJ2-5; 8 bases are shared with TRBD1. With V trimmed by 5 bases and J by 2 bases, 4 bases remained unmatched. Germline V gene data show CDR1 as LNHNV and CDR2 as YYDKDF (reference sequence). This CDR3 comprises 14 residues. CDR3 nucleotide sequence: TGTGCCACCAGCCGCCGGGACAGGCAAGAGACCCAGTACTTC. It encodes CATSRRDRQETQYF. Drawing the rest from reference TRBV15 and TRBJ2-5, the complete variable domain is DAMVIQNPRYQVTQFGKPVTLSCSQTLNHNVMYWYQQKSSQAPKLLFHYYDKDFNNEADTPDNFQSRRPNTSFCFLDIRSPGLGDTAMYLCATSRRDRQETQYFGPGTRLLVL.